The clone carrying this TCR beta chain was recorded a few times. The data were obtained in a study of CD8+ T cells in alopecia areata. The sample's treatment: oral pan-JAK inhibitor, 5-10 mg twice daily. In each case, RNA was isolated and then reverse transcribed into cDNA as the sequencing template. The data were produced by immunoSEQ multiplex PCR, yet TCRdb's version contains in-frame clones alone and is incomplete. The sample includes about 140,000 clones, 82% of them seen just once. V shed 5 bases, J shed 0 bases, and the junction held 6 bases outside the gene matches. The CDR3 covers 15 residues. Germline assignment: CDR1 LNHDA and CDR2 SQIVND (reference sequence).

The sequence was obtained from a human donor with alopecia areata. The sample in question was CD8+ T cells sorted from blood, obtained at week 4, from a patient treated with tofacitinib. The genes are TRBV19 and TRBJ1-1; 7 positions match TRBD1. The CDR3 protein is CASSPATGLNTEAFF. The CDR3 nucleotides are TGTGCCAGTAGTCCCGCGACAGGGTTGAACACTGAAGCTTTCTTT.